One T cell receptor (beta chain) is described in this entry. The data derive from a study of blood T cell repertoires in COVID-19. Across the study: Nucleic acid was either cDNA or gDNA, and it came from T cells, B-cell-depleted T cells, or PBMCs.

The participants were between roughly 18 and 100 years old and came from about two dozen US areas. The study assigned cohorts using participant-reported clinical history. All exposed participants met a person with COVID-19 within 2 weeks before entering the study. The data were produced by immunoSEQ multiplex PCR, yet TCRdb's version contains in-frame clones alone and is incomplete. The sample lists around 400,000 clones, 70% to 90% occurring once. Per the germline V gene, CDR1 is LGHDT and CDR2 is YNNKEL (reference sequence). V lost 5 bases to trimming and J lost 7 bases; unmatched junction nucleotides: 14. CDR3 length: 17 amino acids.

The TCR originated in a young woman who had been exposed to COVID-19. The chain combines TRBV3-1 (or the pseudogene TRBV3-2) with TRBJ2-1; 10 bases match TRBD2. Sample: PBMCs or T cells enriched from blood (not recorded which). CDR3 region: CASSEGTSARDYNEQFF. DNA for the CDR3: TGTGCCAGCAGCGAAGGGACTAGCGCAAGAGATTATAATGAGCAGTTCTTC.